The text below deals with one T cell receptor beta chain. Its antigen is unidentified. The CDR3 spans 17 residues. Trimming took 2 bases from V and 3 from J; bases not matched to a gene: 12. Germline V lookup: CDR1 MGHRA, CDR2 YSYEKL. This record comes from a study of T cell responses to AZD1222 COVID-19 vaccine. The table came from immunoSEQ multiplex PCR; TCRdb's copy has only in-frame clones and leaves some out. The sample comprises 100,000 to 150,000 clones, approximately 88% of which are singletons, and more than 5.5% rests with the top ten. Study results and caveats: Increased Spike-specific TCR breadth and depth were observed after two AZD1222 doses. Mostly white British, mostly female donors; authors suggested clonal diversity may be underestimated. The span of vaccine-associated CD4 TCRs extended across spike, with dominance at 160-218 and 743-854. Baseline seropositivity occurred in only a handful of AZD1222 recipients.

The sequences come from peripheral blood, collected on day 0 of AZD1222 vaccination. The J gene is TRBJ2-7, the V gene TRBV4-1, with TRBD1 identical over 8 bases. This clonotype was sampled from an adult in good health. CDR3 sequence: CASSQTAQTGVSYEQYF. CDR3 nucleotide sequence: TGCGCCAGCAGCCAAACCGCTCAGACAGGGGTGAGCTACGAGCAGTACTTC.